Included here is one T cell receptor (beta chain) sequence, with context. There is no known antigen for this receptor. The cohort comprised some 700 healthy bone marrow donors. All cohort members were sampled while nominally healthy, although unrecorded immune exposures were likely present. The donor was CMV seronegative and belonged to the group of 320 or so seronegative cohort members. Every donor gave a peripheral blood sample, and the peripheral blood mononuclear cells from that sample were used for TCR beta sequencing. Genomic DNA was extracted from the blood cell samples with the Qiagen DNeasy Blood Extraction Kit. This sample stems from a study of cytomegalovirus exposure and HLA in healthy donors listed by TCRdb under 2017. At the level of the whole study: According to an earlier analysis of 587 of the donors, some 180 million T cells yielded 90 million to 130 million unique TCR beta sequences and more than 250 Gb of sequence data. Four or five DR-DQ haplotypes were handled as single units for association and clustering because linkage in the cohort was strong. The study aimed to test whether signatures of past pathogen exposure could be identified by cataloging public T cell receptors. The study combined high-throughput TCR immunosequencing, statistical association of individual TCRs with disease status, and machine learning to predict cytomegalovirus infection status. Both class I and class II loci were covered by HLA typing, at four-digit resolution. A later analysis re-examined previously published TCR beta repertoires from 610 or so donors and added high-resolution HLA genotyping to investigate patterns of TCR occurrence. Genome-wide SNP genotypes for about 60% of the 666 donors were used in a later genetic analysis, which treated that subset as a discovery cohort. To decide whether each TCR beta V gene segment behaved as functional or pseudogenic, an earlier analysis of nearly 600 of the donors relied on high-throughput TCR beta sequencing. The study profiled the T cell repertoires of hundreds of subjects by immunosequencing and related them to cytomegalovirus serostatus. An early release that covered fewer than 800 HLA-typed donors contained approximately 300 gigabases of sequencing data and tens of millions of unique TCR sequences. The number of typed donors differed by locus: roughly 620-640 for A, B, C, DRB1 and DQB1; some 500 for DQA1; approximately 610 for DPA1; and 450 to 480 for DPB1. Rather than drawing on any new phenotypic data, the later analysis identified candidate immune exposures from TCR beta sequences and the way those sequences occurred across donors. Along with the roughly 710-subject first cohort, a separate validation cohort of over a hundred different subjects was used. Across some 400 genotyped donors of the cohort, an average of roughly 250,000 unique TCR beta nucleotide sequences per donor were sequenced, and approximately 19% of those sequences were non-productive. Donor age, sex, ethnicity and CMV serostatus were collected together with the repertoire data. Every repertoire in the discovery cohort had been generated on one and the same sequencing platform. Of the roughly 400 genotyped donors, 65% to 90% were placed in the genetic ancestry cluster associated with self-reported Caucasian donors.

The germline V gene yields MNHNS for CDR1 and SASEGT for CDR2. After removal of 6 bases from V and 3 bases from J, the junction retains 8 bases not matched to a gene. The CDR3 sequence holds 14 residues, the cysteine and phenylalanine included. CDR3 DNA is the only sequence kept; it has 42 bases, read in frame from the first base. Libraries were prepared through the immunoSEQ multiplex PCR assay. For the multiplex PCR, a mixture combining 60 forward primers for TCR Vbeta segments and 13 reverse primers for TCR Jbeta segments was used. The CDR3 region of rearranged TCR beta genes was amplified from genomic DNA with a multiplex PCR assay. The amplified TCR beta libraries were sequenced on the Illumina HiSeq System as 87-base-pair reads. On the study's bioinformatics: Across the 600 to 700 repertoires, a later analysis counted 80 million or so unique TCR beta chains, roughly 11 million of which were shared by at least two donors. To remove PCR and sequencing errors, raw reads were error-corrected and collapsed into unique sequences using a nearest-neighbor algorithm that merged closely related sequences. To assign V, D and J gene segments, CDR3 sequences were aligned to IMGT reference sequences. For a sequence to be retained, at least a six-nucleotide match to both a V gene segment and a J gene segment was required. Rearrangements were classified as productive when the CDR3 lacked stop codons and remained in frame with V and J, and all other rearrangements were classified as non-productive. CDR3 was defined by IMGT convention, running from the second conserved V-encoded cysteine to the conserved J-encoded phenylalanine. Sequences without an unambiguous match to a single V gene segment were excluded from the earlier analysis of about 630 of the donors. An earlier analysis of 587 of the donors called V segments functional above 56.7% productive rearrangements and segregating when the between-donor standard deviation exceeded 5%. To diagnose cytomegalovirus status from the catalog of TCR beta chain sequences, a statistical classification framework was built. In a later analysis, V and J genes were assigned by comparing TCR nucleotide sequences against IMGT/GENE-DB human TR gene sequences. Using the TCRdist pipeline, a later analysis assigned CDR3 sequences along with most-parsimonious VDJ recombination scenarios. In a later analysis, every TCR beta chain was defined by the combination of its CDR3 amino acid sequence and its V-gene family, and reads without a unique V-gene family were dropped. As a way to deal with suspected cross-contamination and a sequencing artifact, a later analysis dropped roughly 620 nucleotide sequences that were highly shared and had low generation probability. A later analysis calculated a clonal expansion index for each public chain from normalized within-repertoire ranks of inferred template counts. In a later analysis, generation probabilities were computed using a VDJ recombination model fitted to out-of-frame rearrangements, and the results were checked against IGoR. In a later analysis, hypergeometric tests were used to score TCR-TCR, TCR-HLA and TCR-CMV co-occurrence, with a repertoire-size bias correction applied to TCR pairs. In a later analysis, false discovery rates were estimated by permuting HLA or CMV assignments 20 times. In a later analysis, co-occurring TCRs were grouped using DBSCAN, with TCRdist sequence similarity added in when clustering inside HLA-allele-positive subsets. Co-occurrence clustering excluded repertoires with fewer than 30,000 or more than 120,000 public chains, plus five with anomalous nucleotide sharing. As stored in TCRdb, this immuneACCESS dataset retains in-frame rearrangements with V and J assigned. A fraction of the clones does not appear; measured against another copy, unresolved V genes explain less than half of the discrepancy, and the remainder lacks a known reason. V and J calls and clone size follow that table, whereas D and trimming were derived from the DNA. In this sample's table one finds 65,000 to 80,000 clones. About 4.2% of the sample is in the top ten clones.

Study-wide findings and limitations: It was suggested by the authors that the approach could potentially be generalized to other disease states and immunological phenotypes. A later analysis associated about 17,000 TCR beta sequences with specific HLA alleles at a false discovery rate of 0.05. A further reported finding was that TCR beta sequences accurately predicted the HLA-A and HLA-B alleles for most subjects in the first cohort. Because HLA typing was missing for some donors at each locus, association tests included only the typed subset. In a later analysis, TCR association rates were found to vary across HLA loci, with the most associated TCRs seen for DRB1 alleles and the fewest for HLA-C alleles. Seventeen rarely observed V segments, including chromosome 9 orphons, were excluded from the earlier analysis of about 610 of the donors because counts were too low. The only immune exposure information available for the cohort was CMV serostatus. V-gene and J-gene trimming of TCR beta chains was associated with a missense DCLRE1C variant in a later genetic analysis, and the association was replicated in an independent cohort. The study listed 150 to 200 TCR beta chains as associated with cytomegalovirus. A few of the identified cytomegalovirus-associated TCR beta chains were confirmed in vitro to be specific for cytomegalovirus antigens. Presence/absence analyses assumed roughly uniform sequencing depth across donors, an assumption that may not hold. In an earlier analysis of approximately 600 of the donors, most TCR beta V segments were observed in productive rearrangements about 90% or about 30% of the time, broadly matching IMGT annotations. According to a later genetic analysis, donors in an Asian-associated ancestry cluster had fewer N-insertions in productive TCRs than the approximately 710-donor mean. Several of the top co-occurrence clusters appeared to be linked to parvovirus B19, influenza, CMV and Epstein-Barr virus, according to a later analysis. Assigning TCR associations to individual alleles was difficult when HLA alleles, especially DR and DQ, strongly co-occurred. Correlated functional status among segregating V segments might reflect linkage disequilibrium, but an unknown experimental factor could not be ruled out. This cohort had only TCR beta chains sequenced, and the lack of alpha or paired-chain data limited which features could be detected. In a later analysis, HLA-associated TCR beta chains were found to be more clonally expanded and to have lower generation probabilities than equally common non-associated chains. A cluster of highly shared sequence variants was judged likely to be a technical artifact of the sequencing pipeline. Cytomegalovirus status was reported to be diagnosed by the classifier with high specificity and sensitivity in both the original and validation cohorts. Because the 87-base-pair reads could not distinguish some IMGT-functional V segments, including TRBV6-2 and TRBV6-3, those segments were excluded. Most TCR sequences were observed very rarely across donors, whereas some public TCRs were present in many individuals. In a later analysis, most CMV-associated TCR beta chains were found to appear HLA-restricted, with HLA associations seemingly driven largely by CMV exposure.

Here the chain combines TRBV6-1 and TRBJ2-7, and 7 junction bases match TRBD1. This clonotype was obtained from a man aged 25 to 40 in good health and CMV-seronegative. Material for sequencing was PBMCs. This receptor carries the CDR3 CASSDGTANYEQYF. The nucleotide sequence reads as follows: TGTGCCAGCAGCGACGGGACAGCGAACTACGAGCAGTACTTC.